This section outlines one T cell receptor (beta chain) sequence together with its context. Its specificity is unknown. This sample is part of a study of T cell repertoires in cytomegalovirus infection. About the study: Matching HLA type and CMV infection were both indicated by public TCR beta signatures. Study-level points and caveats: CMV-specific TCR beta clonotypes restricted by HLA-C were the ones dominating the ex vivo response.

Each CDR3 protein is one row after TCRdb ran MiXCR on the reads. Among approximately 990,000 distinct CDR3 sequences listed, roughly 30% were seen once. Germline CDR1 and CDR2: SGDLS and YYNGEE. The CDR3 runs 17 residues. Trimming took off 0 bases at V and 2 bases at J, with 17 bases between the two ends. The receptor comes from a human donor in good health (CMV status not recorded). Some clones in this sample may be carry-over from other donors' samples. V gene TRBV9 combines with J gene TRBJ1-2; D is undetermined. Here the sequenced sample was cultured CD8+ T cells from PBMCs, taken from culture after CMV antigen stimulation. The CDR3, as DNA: TGTGCCAGCAGCGTAGCTACGGATAAGCCTGCCAACTATGGCTACACCTTC. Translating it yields CASSVATDKPANYGYTF.